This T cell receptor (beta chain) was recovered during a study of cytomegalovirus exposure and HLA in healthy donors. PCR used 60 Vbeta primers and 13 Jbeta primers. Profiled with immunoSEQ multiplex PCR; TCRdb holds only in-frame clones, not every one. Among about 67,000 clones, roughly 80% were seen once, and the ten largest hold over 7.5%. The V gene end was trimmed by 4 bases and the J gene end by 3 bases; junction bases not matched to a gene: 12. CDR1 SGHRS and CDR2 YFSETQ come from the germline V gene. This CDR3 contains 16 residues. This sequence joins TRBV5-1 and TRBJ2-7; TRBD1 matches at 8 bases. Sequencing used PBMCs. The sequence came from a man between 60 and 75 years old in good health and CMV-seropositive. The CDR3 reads CASSTVPDRGGYEQYF. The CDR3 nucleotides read TGCGCCAGCAGCACCGTACCAGACAGGGGTGGCTACGAGCAGTACTTC.